This T cell receptor beta chain was retrieved from a study of T cell changes during pregnancy in multiple sclerosis. Some clones are missing from TCRdb's copy, which holds only in-frame ones; the method was immunoSEQ multiplex PCR. The sample shows 30,000 to 40,000 clones, almost 90% of them seen only once. This clone has just one count. This CDR3 is built from 14 residues. Trimming pared 4 bases from V and 1 base from J, leaving 10 bases between. Germline CDR1 MNHEY, CDR2 SMNVEV (reference sequence). This receptor was obtained from a female donor with multiple sclerosis, enrolled in a pregnancy study. The sequenced sample was CD4+ T cells from peripheral blood mononuclear cells, obtained in the second trimester of pregnancy. The V and J genes are TRBV27 and TRBJ1-1; possible D gene TRBD1, 6 bases. The CDR3, as DNA: TGTGCCAGCAGTTGGACAGCCAAGAACACTGAAGCTTTCTTT. This translates into CASSWTAKNTEAFF.